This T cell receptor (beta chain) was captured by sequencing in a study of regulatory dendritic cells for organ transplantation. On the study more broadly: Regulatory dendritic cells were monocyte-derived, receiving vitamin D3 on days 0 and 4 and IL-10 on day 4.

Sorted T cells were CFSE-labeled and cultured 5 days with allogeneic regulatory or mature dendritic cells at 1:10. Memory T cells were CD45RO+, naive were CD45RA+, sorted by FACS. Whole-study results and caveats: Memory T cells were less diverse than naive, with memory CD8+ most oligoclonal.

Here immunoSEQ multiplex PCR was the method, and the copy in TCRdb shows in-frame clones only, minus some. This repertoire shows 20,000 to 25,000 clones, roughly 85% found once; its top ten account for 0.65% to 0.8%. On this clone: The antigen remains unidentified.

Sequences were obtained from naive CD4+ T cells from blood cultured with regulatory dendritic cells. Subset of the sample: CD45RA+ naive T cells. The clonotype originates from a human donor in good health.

The CDR3 region is CASSVESGYGGGYTF. CDR3 sequence (DNA): TGTGCCAGCAGCGTAGAATCAGGCTACGGTGGCGGCTACACCTTC. The chain couples TRBV9 to TRBJ1-2, with unresolved D. This CDR3 spans 15 amino acids. Germline V gene lookup returns CDR1 SGDLS and CDR2 YYNGEE. The germline V and J ends were trimmed by 0 bases and 8 bases, with 17 bases remaining between them.